Following are 10 T cell receptor delta chains from one sample sequenced in a study of gamma-delta T cells after stem cell transplantation (dated by TCRdb to 2016 to 2018). Libraries were constructed by RT-PCR. Sequencing relied on an Illumina MiSeq. TCRdb called clones from the public reads with CATT, and repeated DNA sequences were later combined into one row. In this sample the table shows about 720 delta-chain clones, over 7.5% of which occur a single time. The leading ten clones occupy around 62% of the sample. The sample comprised gamma-delta T cells. The source is a human donor. It is not recorded whose cells these are; they may come from a transplant donor.

This clone came up a few times. A read error likely explains this, since a far larger clone differs by one base. The same CDR3 arises from other DNA sequences in this sample as well. The V call is TRDV2, the J call TRDJ1; 12 nucleotides line up with TRDD3. CDR3 length: 17 residues. Per the germline V gene, CDR1 is GEAIGNYY and CDR2 is EKD. For the CDR3, the DNA is TGTGCCTGTGACACCGTCTCTGGGGGATACGCGACCGATAAACTTATCTTT. Protein sequence: CACDTVSGGYATDKLIF.

This clone qualifies as medium-sized. The identical CDR3 is also encoded by other nucleotide sequences in the sample. The chain uses TRDV2 and TRDJ3; 8 nucleotides align to TRDD3. The CDR3 runs 22 residues. The germline CDR1 and CDR2 sequences are GEAIGNYY and EKD. The ends lost 1 base at V and 0 bases at J; junction bases unmatched: 16. CDR3 bases: TGTGCCTGTGACACTATGACTGGGGGTAAAGATCACAGCTCCTGGGACACCCGACAGATGTTTTTC. Amino acids: CACDTMTGGKDHSSWDTRQMFF.

This clone has a handful of counts. This probably arose from a read error, given a far larger clone one base away. The gene calls are TRDV1 and TRDJ1; TRDD3 is a possible D gene (8 bases). Germline V gene lookup returns CDR1 TSWWSYY and CDR2 QGS. CDR3 length: 22 residues. CDR3 in DNA: TGTGCTCTTAGGGAACCCTACTTCCTAACCGGGGGATATGGAGGTTACACCGATAAACTCATCTTT. Translating it yields CALREPYFLTGGYGGYTDKLIF.

This clone was seen more than once but under ten times. This DNA translates differently at residue 8 from the TCRdb protein, which is that of a much larger clone; a read error is likely, and the protein shown is the DNA's own translation. The genes are TRDV2 and TRDJ1; D gene ambiguous. The CDR3 covers 16 residues. Germline CDR1 is GEAIGNYY and CDR2 is EKD. V lost 3 bases, J lost 0 bases, and 16 bases lay in between. The CDR3 sequence is CACDDLTVGHTDKLIF. The CDR3 DNA sequence: TGTGCCTGTGACGACTTAACTGTGGGACACACCGATAAACTCATCTTT.

This clone is classed as large (0.1 to 1%). This chain uses TRDV2 with TRDJ1, with 12 bases that match TRDD3. This CDR3 spans 15 amino acids. Germline values: CDR1 GEAIGNYY, CDR2 EKD. The junction had 3 bases not matched to a gene; V was cut back by 3 bases and J by 2 bases. The chain's CDR3 is CACDRLGDTTDKLIF. For the CDR3, the DNA is TGTGCCTGTGACCGACTGGGGGATACAACCGATAAACTCATCTTT.

This clone was counted a few times. The amino acid sequence in TCRdb belongs to a much larger clone and departs from this DNA's translation at residue 16, likely a sequencing read error; the sequence shown is translated from the DNA. The chain carries TRDV2 and TRDJ1; 10 bases map to TRDD3. Trimming removed 0 bases from V and 1 base from J; junction bases left unmatched: 22. Germline CDR1 reads GEAIGNYY; CDR2 reads EKD. This CDR3 is built from 22 residues. The CDR3 nucleotides are TGTGCCTGTGACACCGTTAAGTTTAGACTGGGGGATTCTCCCGTTTGCACCGATAAACTCATCTTT. Translation: CACDTVKFRLGDSPVCTDKLIF.

In the case of this clone: With only one base between it and a far larger clone, this is likely a read error. The same CDR3 can be traced to other DNA sequences in this sample. The chain couples TRDV2 to TRDJ1, with 9 bases matching TRDD3. The CDR3 runs to 16 residues. CDR1 and CDR2 (germline): GEAIGNYY, EKD. CDR3 loop: CACDDLTGGHTDKLIF. The CDR3 nucleotides read TGTGCCTGTGACGACTTAACTGGGGGACACACAGATAAACTCATCTTT.

Turning to this clone: TCRdb records a much larger clone's protein for this DNA, with a difference at residue 16 that likely arises from a read error; the protein given is the translation of the DNA. This chain uses TRDV2 with TRDJ1, with 9 positions matching TRDD3. CDR3 size: 18 residues. Per germline, CDR1 GEAIGNYY and CDR2 EKD. This chain's CDR3 is CACDSLLGDAAYTDKPIF. The CDR3, as DNA: TGTGCCTGTGACTCATTACTGGGGGACGCCGCGTACACCGATAAACCCATCTTT.

This clone was picked up a small number of times. A far larger clone is one nucleotide away, so this likely arose from a read error. The chain employs TRDV2 and TRDJ3, with 8 positions matching TRDD3. The CDR3 loop spans 21 amino acids. CDR1 is GEAIGNYY, CDR2 EKD, per germline. CDR3 in DNA: TGTGCCCGTGACACCGGCGGTACTGGGGGTCTAAGCTCCTGGGACACCCGACAGATGTTTTTC. Amino acid sequence: CARDTGGTGGLSSWDTRQMFF.

This clone is judged medium-sized. Just one base apart from a much larger clone, this may be a read error. V is TRDV2 and J is TRDJ3; D is uncertain. V lost 0 bases to trimming and J lost 0 bases, with 20 bases between them. The V gene's germline CDR1 is GEAIGNYY and CDR2 EKD. The CDR3 extends over 21 amino acids. The CDR3 sequence is CACDTVEVIVADSWDTRQMFF. The CDR3 nucleotides read TGTGCCTGTGACACCGTGGAGGTTATCGTGGCCGACTCCTGGGACACCCGACAGATGTTTTTC.